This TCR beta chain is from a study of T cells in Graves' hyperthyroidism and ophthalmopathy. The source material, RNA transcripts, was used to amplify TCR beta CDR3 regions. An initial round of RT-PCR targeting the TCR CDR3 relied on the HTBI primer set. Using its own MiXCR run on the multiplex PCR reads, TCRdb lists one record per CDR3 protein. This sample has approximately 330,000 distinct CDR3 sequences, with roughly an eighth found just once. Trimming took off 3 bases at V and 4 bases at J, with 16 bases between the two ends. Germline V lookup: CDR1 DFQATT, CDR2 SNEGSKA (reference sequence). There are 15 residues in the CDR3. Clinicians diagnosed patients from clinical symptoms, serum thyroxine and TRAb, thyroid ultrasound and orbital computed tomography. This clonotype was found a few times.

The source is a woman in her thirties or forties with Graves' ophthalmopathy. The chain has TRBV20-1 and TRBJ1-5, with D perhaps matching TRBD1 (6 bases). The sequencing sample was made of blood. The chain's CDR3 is CSASRGGSRNQPQHF. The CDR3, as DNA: TGCAGTGCTAGCCGAGGGGGATCGAGAAATCAGCCCCAGCATTTT.